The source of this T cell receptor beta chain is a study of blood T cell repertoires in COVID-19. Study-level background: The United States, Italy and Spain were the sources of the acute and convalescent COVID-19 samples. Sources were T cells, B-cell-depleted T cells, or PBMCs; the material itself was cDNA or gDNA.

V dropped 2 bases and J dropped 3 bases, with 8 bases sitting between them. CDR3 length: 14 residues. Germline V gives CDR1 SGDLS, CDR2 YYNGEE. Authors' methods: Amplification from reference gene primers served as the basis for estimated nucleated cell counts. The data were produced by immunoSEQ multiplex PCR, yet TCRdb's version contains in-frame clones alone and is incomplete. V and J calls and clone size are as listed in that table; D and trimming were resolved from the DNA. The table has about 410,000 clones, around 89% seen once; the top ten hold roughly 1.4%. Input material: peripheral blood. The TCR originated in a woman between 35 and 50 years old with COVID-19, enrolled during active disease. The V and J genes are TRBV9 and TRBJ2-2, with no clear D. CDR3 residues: CASSVFSDTGELFF. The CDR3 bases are TGTGCCAGCAGCGTTTTTTCGGACACCGGGGAGCTGTTTTTT.